The subject of this entry is one T cell receptor beta chain. The data are from a study of monozygotic twins with cystic fibrosis. For the study at large: Libraries were built from approximately 3 micrograms of fragmented DNA using about 14 PCR cycles.

Per germline, CDR1 SGHVS and CDR2 FNYEAQ. Trimming shortened V by 5 bases and J by 7 bases, and 19 bases separated the two germline ends. The CDR3 length is 15 residues. Assay used: immunoSEQ multiplex PCR; TCRdb lists only in-frame clones, some missing. The sample has about 14,000 clones; over 80% are singletons. The chain recombines TRBV7-6 with TRBJ2-3, with D possibly matching TRBD1 (7 bases). The receptor was isolated from a girl aged 2-10 years with cystic fibrosis. The source material was blood. CDR3 DNA sequence: TGTGCCAGCAGCCAGCTTACCACAGGGGACTATACGCAGTATTTT. Encoded protein: CASSQLTTGDYTQYF.